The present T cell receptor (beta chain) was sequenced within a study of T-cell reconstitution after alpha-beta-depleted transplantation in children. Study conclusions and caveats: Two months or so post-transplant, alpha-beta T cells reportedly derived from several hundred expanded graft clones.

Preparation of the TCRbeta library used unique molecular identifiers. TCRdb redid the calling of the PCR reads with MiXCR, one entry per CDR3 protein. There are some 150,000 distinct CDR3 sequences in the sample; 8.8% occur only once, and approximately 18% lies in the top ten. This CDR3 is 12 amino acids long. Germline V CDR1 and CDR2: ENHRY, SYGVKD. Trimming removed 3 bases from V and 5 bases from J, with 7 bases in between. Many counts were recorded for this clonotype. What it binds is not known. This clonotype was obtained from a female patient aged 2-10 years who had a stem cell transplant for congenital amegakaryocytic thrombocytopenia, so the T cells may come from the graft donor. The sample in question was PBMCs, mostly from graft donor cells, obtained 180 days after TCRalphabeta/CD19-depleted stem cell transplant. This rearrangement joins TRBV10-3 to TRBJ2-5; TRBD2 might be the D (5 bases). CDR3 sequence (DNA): TGTGCCATCAGTGACCGGGGTGAGACCCAGTACTTC. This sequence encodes CAISDRGETQYF.